A selection of T cell receptor beta chains follows, all from one sample in a study of blood T cell repertoires in COVID-19. Here immunoSEQ multiplex PCR was the method, and the copy in TCRdb shows in-frame clones only, minus some. The sample shows 240,000 or so clones, 75% to 90% of them seen only once. The sequencing sample was made of PBMCs or T cells enriched from blood (not recorded which). The receptors were sampled from a middle-aged man who had recovered from COVID-19. Each CDR3 is given with its conserved first and last residue. The D gene is left open where the match is weak. Clone size is stated in some rows and not others, as once, few, many or a class when expanded.

d_call j_call clone_size v_call cdr3_nt cdr3_aa
TRBD1 TRBJ1-4 . TRBV19 TGTGCCAGTAGTTTACTACGGGACAGGCCTGAAAAACTGTTTTTT CASSLLRDRPEKLFF
TRBD1 TRBJ1-1 . TRBV19 TGTGCCAGTAGTTCTGGGACAGGGGGAGACACTGAAGCTTTCTTT CASSSGTGGDTEAFF
TRBD1 TRBJ1-3 once TRBV5-5 TGTGCCAGCAGCTTTCAACCACGACAGGGAGGAAACACCATATATTTT CASSFQPRQGGNTIYF
TRBD1 TRBJ2-5 . TRBV6-5 TGTGCCAGCAGTTACTCCGGCAGGGGGCGACCTTTGACCCAGTACTTC CASSYSGRGRPLTQYF
TRBD1 TRBJ2-7 . TRBV6-2/TRBV6-3 TGTGCCAGCAGTTTCGGAGGACCGGGACAGGGGGCTGCCTACGAGCAGTACTTC CASSFGGPGQGAAYEQYF
. TRBJ1-1 . TRBV5-6 TGTGCCAGCAGCTTGGAACAGGGAACCCTCAGCACTGAAGCTTTCTTT CASSLEQGTLSTEAFF
. TRBJ2-5 . TRBV5-4 TGTGCCAGCACTCGGGGGGCGGGCTGGGAGACCCAGTACTTC CASTRGAGWETQYF
. TRBJ1-2 . TRBV20-1 TGCAGTGCTAGTCAAGGGGTGACTAACTATGGCTACACCTTC CSASQGVTNYGYTF
. TRBJ1-1 . TRBV4-3 TGCGCCAGCAGCCGCGGGACCAGCGGCCTCCGGGCTGAAGCTTTCTTT CASSRGTSGLRAEAFF
. TRBJ1-2 . TRBV7-2 TGTGCCAGCAGCTTACCCTCGGACACGCTGAAGAACTATGGCTACACCTTC CASSLPSDTLKNYGYTF
. TRBJ1-2 . TRBV6-5 TGTGCCAGCAGTTACAACAGGGAAGGCTACACCTTC CASSYNREGYTF
TRBD2 TRBJ2-3 . TRBV4-1 TGCGCCAGCAGCCAATCCCTGGTAAGCCTAGCGGGGGCCGATAGCACAGATACGCAGTATTTT CASSQSLVSLAGADSTDTQYF
. TRBJ2-2 . TRBV28 TGTGCCAGCAGTTTCGTTGCAGGGAACACCGGGGAGCTGTTTTTT CASSFVAGNTGELFF
. TRBJ1-2 . TRBV6-6 TGTGCCAGCAGCCCCCCGGGTACCAACTATGGCTACACCTTC CASSPPGTNYGYTF
TRBD1 TRBJ1-1 . TRBV7-3 TGTGCCAGCAGCTTAAGAGGAGGGACAGGTAATTTGGCTGAAGCTTTCTTT CASSLRGGTGNLAEAFF
TRBD2 TRBJ2-1 . TRBV4-2 TGTGCCAGCAGCCAAGGACCCGGGACTAGACCAAATGAGCAGTTCTTC CASSQGPGTRPNEQFF
. TRBJ2-7 . TRBV11-2 TGTGCCAGCAGCTTGACACTGGACTACGAGCAGTACTTC CASSLTLDYEQYF
. TRBJ2-5 . TRBV5-1 TGCGCCAGCAGCTTGGGTCGGGAGTCTTACCAAGAGACCCAGTACTTC CASSLGRESYQETQYF
TRBD2 TRBJ2-3 . TRBV4-1 TGCGCCAGCAGCCAAGATCGGGCTAGCGGGAGGTTGGCAGATACGCAGTATTTT CASSQDRASGRLADTQYF
TRBD1 TRBJ2-7 . TRBV3-1/TRBV3-2 TGTGCCAGCAGCCCCAGACAGGGGGCCTACGAGCAGTACTTC CASSPRQGAYEQYF
TRBD2 TRBJ2-3 . TRBV5-1 TGCGCCAGCAGCTTGTTAGCGGGGAGCACAGATACGCAGTATTTT CASSLLAGSTDTQYF
TRBD2 TRBJ2-2 few TRBV7-6 TGTGCCAGCAGCTTGGTAGCGGGAGGTAACACCGGGGAGCTGTTTTTT CASSLVAGGNTGELFF
TRBD2 TRBJ2-1 . TRBV5-1 TGCGCCAGCAGCTTACTAGCGGGAGAAGACAATGAGCAGTTCTTC CASSLLAGEDNEQFF
. TRBJ2-7 . TRBV9 TGTGCCAGCAGCCCTAGCGCGAACGCCTACGAGCAGTACTTC CASSPSANAYEQYF
. TRBJ2-3 few TRBV6-4 TGTGCCAGCAGTGAAGGCGGGGTGAGCACAGATACGCAGTATTTT CASSEGGVSTDTQYF
. TRBJ1-2 . TRBV6-1 TGTGCCAGCAGTGAACTAGCTTCCTATGGCTACACCTTC CASSELASYGYTF
. TRBJ2-3 . TRBV24-1 TGTGCCACCAGTGAACGCCCGGGACAAAAATCAGGGGATACGCAGTATTTT CATSERPGQKSGDTQYF
TRBD1 TRBJ2-3 . TRBV6-5 TGTGCCAGCAGTTACACTAGGGACAGCCCCACAGATACGCAGTATTTT CASSYTRDSPTDTQYF
. TRBJ2-1 . TRBV4-3 TGCGCCAGCAGCCAAGATTCCGTAGGGGCTCCAATAGAGAGCTCCTACAATGAGCAGTTCTTC CASSQDSVGAPIESSYNEQFF
TRBD2 TRBJ2-1 . TRBV5-1 TGCGCCAGCAGCCTAGGACTAGCGGGAGAGCAGTTCTTC CASSLGLAGEQFF
. TRBJ1-5 . TRBV28 TGTGCCAGCAGTTCCCCCTGGGGCAGTACGGGAGATCAGCCCCAGCATTTT CASSSPWGSTGDQPQHF
TRBD1 TRBJ1-3 . TRBV12-5 TGTGCTAGTGGGACAGGGGGCTCTGGAAACACCATATATTTT CASGTGGSGNTIYF
. TRBJ2-3 . TRBV5-1 TGCGCCAGCAGCTTGCCACTTGACACAGATACGCAGTATTTT CASSLPLDTDTQYF
TRBD1 TRBJ2-7 once TRBV4-2 TGTGCCAGCAGCCAGGAACAGACAGGGGGCTACGAGCAGTACTTC CASSQEQTGGYEQYF
TRBD2 TRBJ2-5 . TRBV5-1 TGCGCCAGCAGCTTGCGTCGACTAGCGGGGGGGACCCAAGAGACCCAGTACTTC CASSLRRLAGGTQETQYF
. TRBJ2-3 . TRBV7-6 TGTGCCAGCAGCTTAGGACAGGCCGCAGATACGCAGTATTTT CASSLGQAADTQYF
. TRBJ1-1 few TRBV2 TGTGCCAGCACCCTATCAGACAGCTTGAACACTGAAGCTTTCTTT CASTLSDSLNTEAFF